This is a list of T cell receptor beta chains from one sample in a study of OX40 agonist ivuxolimab in advanced cancers. Sequencing used immunoSEQ multiplex PCR; TCRdb keeps in-frame clones, though not all of them. The profile shows 55,000 to 65,000 clones, 88% of them singletons. Sequencing was performed on CD4+ or CD8+ T cells sorted from blood, taken in a trial of the OX40 agonist ivuxolimab. The receptors come from an adult with an advanced solid tumor such as melanoma, head and neck, liver or kidney cancer. The CDR3 runs from the conserved cysteine through the conserved F or W. Each record gives: J gene, CDR3 length, D gene, clone size, V gene, CDR3 protein, CDR3 DNA. D genes are given only for firm matches. A row's size may be missing; if present it is once, few, many or a size class.

TRBJ2-7 15 . . TRBV9 CASSVDGGGTYEQYF TGTGCCAGCAGCGTAGACGGCGGCGGCACCTACGAGCAGTACTTC
TRBJ1-2 15 TRBD1 once TRBV6-5 CASRTSPGQGYGYTF TGTGCCAGCAGAACCTCACCGGGACAGGGGTACGGCTACACCTTC
TRBJ2-5 14 TRBD1 . TRBV18 CASSKQGAGETQYF TGTGCCAGCTCAAAACAGGGGGCAGGAGAGACCCAGTACTTC
TRBJ2-3 13 . . TRBV4-1 CASGPGHTDTQYF TGCGCCAGTGGTCCGGGACACACAGATACGCAGTATTTT
TRBJ2-7 15 TRBD2 . TRBV19 CASSVRTSGIIKQYF TGTGCCAGTAGTGTGCGGACTAGCGGGATTATCAAGCAGTACTTC
TRBJ1-3 16 . . TRBV7-9 CASLELRTSSGNTIYF TGTGCCAGCCTTGAGTTGAGGACATCCTCTGGAAACACCATATATTTT
TRBJ1-2 13 . . TRBV2 CASSAGRDYGYTF TGTGCCAGCAGTGCCGGGCGTGACTATGGCTACACCTTC
TRBJ2-7 19 TRBD2 . TRBV4-2 CASSQAGTSGTGSSYGQYF TGTGCCAGCAGCCAAGCCGGGACTAGCGGGACTGGGAGCTCCTACGGGCAGTACTTC
TRBJ2-3 14 . . TRBV5-4 CASFNGGGTDTQYF TGTGCCTCGTTCAACGGCGGGGGCACAGATACGCAGTATTTT
TRBJ1-4 15 . . TRBV28 CASSPPGAQNEKLFF TGTGCCAGCAGCCCCCCGGGAGCACAAAATGAAAAACTGTTTTTT
TRBJ1-2 15 TRBD1 . TRBV4-3 CASSQDFRGGLGYTF TGCGCCAGCAGCCAAGATTTCAGGGGGGGATTAGGCTACACCTTC
TRBJ2-7 15 TRBD2 . TRBV27 CASSLKASGNYEQYF TGTGCCAGCAGTTTAAAGGCTAGCGGGAACTACGAGCAGTACTTC
TRBJ1-4 13 TRBD1 . TRBV18 CASSQGAGEKLFF TGTGCCAGCTCACAGGGGGCTGGCGAAAAACTGTTTTTT
TRBJ2-6 18 . . TRBV13 CASSLDRGRYSGANVLTF TGTGCCAGCAGCTTAGACCGGGGGAGATACTCTGGGGCCAACGTCCTGACTTTC
TRBJ2-6 15 . few TRBV19 CATRRGGSGANVLTF TGTGCCACCCGCCGTGGAGGTTCTGGGGCCAACGTCCTGACTTTC
TRBJ2-5 15 TRBD2 . TRBV11-3 CASSLDVAGVETQYF TGTGCCAGCAGCTTAGATGTGGCGGGAGTGGAGACCCAGTACTTC
TRBJ2-7 12 . . TRBV11-3 CASSLGRYEQYF TGTGCCAGCAGCCTAGGGAGATACGAGCAGTACTTC
TRBJ1-1 14 TRBD1 . TRBV11-2 CASQTNRGQTEAFF TGTGCCAGCCAGACTAACAGGGGGCAAACTGAAGCTTTCTTT
TRBJ2-7 14 . once TRBV6-5 CASSYSRETYEQYF TGTGCCAGCAGTTACTCCAGGGAAACCTACGAGCAGTACTTC
TRBJ1-1 13 TRBD1 . TRBV11-2 CASSHDRGDEAFF TGTGCCAGCAGTCATGACAGGGGGGATGAAGCTTTCTTT